Below are 27 T cell receptor beta chains sequenced from a single sample in a study of human T cells and chemical hapten exposure (dated by TCRdb to the early 2020s). Explained via the paper, the time point label denotes: patch test 1, 2 weeks after DPC sensitization. This sample's treatment or condition label indicates: therapeutic diphenylcyclopropenone sensitization with weekly scalp DPC. Library creation used RACE. Sequencing was carried out with a NextSeq 500. Starting from the raw public reads, TCRdb applied fastp trimming at Q25, assembled clones with MiXCR and retained in-frame beta chains. When rows share a CDR3 protein, they turn into one entry using the most common DNA and genes. This sample comprises around 110,000 distinct CDR3 sequences, over 10% of them detected only once. The leading ten clones occupy 1.3% to 1.5% of the sample. Source: whole blood, taken in connection with sensitization to the hapten diphenylcyclopropenone (DPC). The origin of the receptors is a woman between 50 and 59 years old with alopecia areata. Some clones in this sample may be carry-over from other donors' samples.

In this sample, this clonotype turned up a few times. The V and J genes are TRBV24-1 and TRBJ2-4; D unresolved. The germline CDR1 and CDR2 sequences are KGHDR and SFDVKD. Trimming cost V 5 bases and J 0 bases, with 10 bases left between them. This CDR3 has 15 amino acids. CDR3 nucleotides: TGTGCCACCAGTGCCACAGACCTAGCCAAAAACATTCAGTACTTC. It translates to CATSATDLAKNIQYF.

V usage is TRBV2 and J usage is TRBJ2-7; 9 bases map to TRBD1. Per germline, CDR1 SNHLY and CDR2 FYNNEI. This CDR3 has 16 residues. The junction had 11 bases not matched to a gene; V was cut back by 8 bases and J by 0 bases. The CDR3 sequence is CASGTGSSWASYEQYF. CDR3 nucleotide sequence: TGTGCCAGCGGGACAGGGTCATCATGGGCCTCCTACGAGCAGTACTTC.

The table lists this clonotype with a few counts. V gene TRBV20-1 combines with J gene TRBJ1-1, with a tentative D call TRBD1 (6 bases). The V end was cut by 5 bases, the J end by 2 bases, with 18 bases between. The CDR3 spans 15 residues. Germline values: CDR1 DFQATT, CDR2 SNEGSKA (reference sequence). CDR3 in amino acids: CSADGQPSGNTEAFF. CDR3 sequence (DNA): TGCAGTGCTGATGGACAGCCCTCCGGTAACACTGAAGCTTTCTTT.

This chain uses TRBV7-2 with TRBJ1-6, with TRBD1 matching over 7 bases. The CDR3 has 15 residues. Germline V gene sequence: CDR1 SGHTA, CDR2 FQGNSA. Trimming at V came to 5 bases and at J to 7 bases, leaving 8 bases not matched to a gene. CDR3: CASSIGTARNSPLHF. The CDR3 DNA sequence: TGTGCCAGCAGCATAGGGACAGCAAGAAATTCACCCCTCCACTTT.

This clonotype appeared many times. The rearrangement joins TRBV2 to TRBJ2-3; tentative D call: TRBD2 (5 bases). CDR3 length equals 15 residues. CDR1 and CDR2 (germline): SNHLY, FYNNEI. The germline V and J ends were trimmed by 6 bases and 1 base, with 14 bases remaining between them. The CDR3 DNA reads as TGTGCCAGCAGAGCTAGCTTTGTAGGCACAGATACGCAGTATTTT. Translating it yields CASRASFVGTDTQYF.

This clonotype was detected a few times. Written as DNA, the CDR3 is TGTGCCAGCTCACCGATTGTCAGGGGGGGAAATGAGCAGTTCTTC. Amino acid sequence: CASSPIVRGGNEQFF. The rearrangement joins TRBV18 to TRBJ2-1; tentatively, D is TRBD1 or TRBD2 (7 bases each). The ends were cut back, 3 bases at V and 7 bases at J, with 16 bases in the middle. Per germline, CDR1 KGHSH and CDR2 LQKENI. This CDR3 comprises 15 residues.

The sample holds many counts of this clonotype. The DNA is omitted, as the CDR3 cannot be located on it reliably, and the CDR3 follows TCRdb's listing. This chain connects TRBV29-1 to TRBJ2-7; whether TRBD1, the table's D call, matches the DNA was not checked. Germline CDR1 reads SQVTM; CDR2 reads ANQGSEA. The CDR3 sequence runs 12 residues, both termini included. The CDR3 protein is CSVRFGGREQYF.

This clonotype has a handful of counts. The rearrangement joins TRBV5-1 to TRBJ2-3; D remains unclear. V gave up 4 bases and J gave up 4 bases, with 10 bases separating them. Germline assignment: CDR1 SGHRS and CDR2 YFSETQ. The CDR3 is made up of 13 amino acids. This CDR3 reads CASSHASADTQYF. The CDR3 DNA reads as TGCGCCAGCAGCCACGCTTCCGCAGATACGCAGTATTTT.

This clonotype showed up just a few times. J is TRBJ1-1 and V is TRBV18, with D perhaps matching TRBD1 (5 bases). CDR3 length: 16 residues. Deletions cut 2 bases from V and 0 bases from J, with 13 bases between. Germline assignment: CDR1 KGHSH and CDR2 LQKENI. As DNA, the CDR3 is TGTGCCAGCTCACCAAGGACCGCGGACATGAACACTGAAGCTTTCTTT. Translating gives CASSPRTADMNTEAFF.

This clonotype was found a few times. The J gene is TRBJ1-4, the V gene TRBV12-3 or TRBV12-4; D gene unclear. V shed 1 base and J shed 6 bases, with 12 bases lying between them. The CDR3 is 15 amino acids. The CDR3 DNA reads TGTGCCAGCAGTTTAGACGGGAGAGAGGATGAAAAACTGTTTTTT. Its protein product is CASSLDGREDEKLFF.

This clonotype appeared a few times. The gene calls are TRBV7-6 and TRBJ2-1; 9 nucleotides align to TRBD1. Germline CDR1 SGHVS, CDR2 FNYEAQ. The ends lost 5 bases at V and 0 bases at J; junction bases unmatched: 17. CDR3 length: 20 amino acids. The CDR3 coding sequence is TGTGCCAGCAGCATGAGACCGGGACAGGGTGCCCCGAGCTCCTACAATGAGCAGTTCTTC. This codes for CASSMRPGQGAPSSYNEQFF.

Many counts were recorded for this clonotype. The chain has TRBV18 and TRBJ1-1; 7 nucleotides agree with TRBD1. Trimming took 3 bases from V and 2 from J; bases not matched to a gene: 9. Germline V gene data show CDR1 as KGHSH and CDR2 as LQKENI. The CDR3 is 16 amino acids. CDR3 in amino acids: CASSPRGTEFNTEAFF. For the CDR3, the DNA is TGTGCCAGCTCACCCCGAGGGACAGAATTCAACACTGAAGCTTTCTTT.

This clonotype showed up many times. J is TRBJ2-7 and V is TRBV5-1; D is unclear. The length of the CDR3 is 15 residues. V was trimmed by 2 bases and J by 3 bases, leaving 15 bases between them. Germline assignment: CDR1 SGHRS and CDR2 YFSETQ. CDR3 sequence: CASSFSLDSIYEQYF. For the CDR3, the DNA is TGCGCCAGCAGCTTTAGCCTGGATTCCATCTACGAGCAGTACTTC.

This clonotype was recorded many times. V gene TRBV12-3 or TRBV12-4 combines with J gene TRBJ1-1; D not resolved. The CDR3 extends over 13 amino acids. V was pared by 7 bases and J by 2 bases, with 11 bases between. CDR3 amino acids: CASTMSRNTEAFF. The DNA for the CDR3 is TGTGCCAGCACCATGTCGCGAAACACTGAAGCTTTCTTT.

At least ten counts were recorded for this clonotype. V usage is TRBV6-4 and J usage is TRBJ2-2; possible D gene TRBD2, 6 bases. CDR1 MRHNA and CDR2 SNTAGT come from the germline V gene. V lost 2 bases, J lost 5 bases, and 9 bases lay in between. The CDR3 contains 14 residues. CDR3 bases: TGTGCCAGCAGTGACGGCGGGGAAACCGGGGAGCTGTTTTTT. Its protein product is CASSDGGETGELFF.

This clonotype was counted a few times. J is TRBJ1-1 and V is TRBV2; D gene unclear. In germline, CDR1 is SNHLY, CDR2 FYNNEI. V dropped 4 bases and J dropped 10 bases, with 13 bases sitting between them. This CDR3 region has 12 residues. The chain's CDR3 is CASSGDRQPAFF. DNA of the CDR3: TGTGCCAGCAGTGGCGATCGGCAACCAGCTTTCTTT.

This clonotype was found many times. The chain joins TRBV7-2 to TRBJ1-2; D is undetermined. V was clipped by 5 bases and J by 4 bases, with 11 bases between them. The CDR3 has 13 residues. CDR1 SGHTA and CDR2 FQGNSA come from the germline V gene. CDR3 sequence (DNA): TGTGCCAGCAGCCAGGACGGGCCCTATGGCTACACCTTC. Amino acids: CASSQDGPYGYTF.

This chain connects TRBV5-1 to TRBJ1-2, with 7 positions matching TRBD1. Germline V lookup: CDR1 SGHRS, CDR2 YFSETQ. V dropped 4 bases and J dropped 3; count of bases not matched to a gene: 6. CDR3 size: 14 residues. For the CDR3, the DNA is TGCGCCAGCAGCGGCCGGGACAGCTACTATGGCTACACCTTC. It translates to CASSGRDSYYGYTF. The whole variable domain, filled in from reference TRBV5-1 and TRBJ1-2, reads KAGVTQTPRYLIKTRGQQVTLSCSPISGHRSVSWYQQTPGQGLQFLFEYFSETQRNKGNFPGRFSGRQFSNSRSEMNVSTLELGDSALYLCASSGRDSYYGYTFGSGTRLTVV.

The chain carries TRBV20-1 and TRBJ2-7, with D perhaps TRBD2 (5 bases). The length of the CDR3 is 13 residues. The germline V and J ends were trimmed by 5 bases and 3 bases, with 14 bases remaining between them. Germline assignment: CDR1 DFQATT and CDR2 SNEGSKA (reference sequence). The CDR3 here is CSAGRLRDYEQYF. The CDR3 DNA sequence: TGCAGTGCTGGGAGACTACGTGACTACGAGCAGTACTTC.

This clonotype came up many times. V gene TRBV28 combines with J gene TRBJ2-6; D possibly uses TRBD1 or TRBD2 (5 bases each). Germline CDR1 and CDR2: MDHEN and SYDVKM. V lost 4 bases and J 4 bases, leaving 14 bases between the germline ends. The CDR3 is 16 residues long. CDR3 DNA sequence: TGTGCCAGCAGTTCAGCCGGGGCCCGCGGGGCCAACGTCCTGACTTTC. This codes for CASSSAGARGANVLTF.

A few counts support this clonotype. The rearrangement uses TRBV29-1 and TRBJ1-2, with TRBD1 matching over 7 bases. The CDR3 is 13 residues long. Germline V gene data show CDR1 as SQVTM and CDR2 as ANQGSEA. The V and J ends lost 2 bases and 8 bases, in that order; junction bases with no gene match: 8. The CDR3 sequence: CSVEPTGFLGYTF. The CDR3 DNA sequence: TGCAGCGTTGAACCGACAGGGTTTCTAGGCTACACCTTC.

The gene calls are TRBV6-2 or TRBV6-3 and TRBJ1-1; no definite D call. CDR3 length: 16 amino acids. Trimming took off 2 bases at V and 3 bases at J, with 16 bases between the two ends. The V gene's germline CDR1 is MNHEY and CDR2 SVGEGT. CDR3 bases: TGTGCCAGCAGTTACCAACCCGGGTACTGGGACACTGAAGCTTTCTTT. Translated: CASSYQPGYWDTEAFF.

This clonotype appeared many times. The chain combines TRBV4-3 with TRBJ2-3; D uncertain. Per germline, CDR1 LGHNA and CDR2 YSLEER. Trimming cost V 5 bases and J 4 bases, with 10 bases left between them. The CDR3 is made up of 13 amino acids. The CDR3 sequence is CASSFTRADTQYF. For the CDR3, the DNA is TGCGCCAGCAGCTTTACCCGCGCAGATACGCAGTATTTT.

The chain couples TRBV29-1 to TRBJ1-2; 9 nucleotides agree with TRBD1. Germline loops: CDR1 SQVTM, CDR2 ANQGSEA. V was pared by 3 bases and J by 6 bases, with 8 bases of the junction left unmatched. The CDR3 contains 14 residues. The CDR3 DNA reads TGCAGCGTTGATTGGGGACAGGGAAGGGATGGCTACACCTTC. This sequence encodes CSVDWGQGRDGYTF.

This clonotype was observed a handful of times. This rearrangement joins TRBV7-9 to TRBJ2-7; D tentatively fits TRBD1 or TRBD2 (6 bases each). Germline values: CDR1 SEHNR, CDR2 FQNEAQ (reference sequence). This CDR3 is 14 amino acids long. V lost 5 bases, J lost 2 bases, and 13 bases lay in between. CDR3 loop: CASSTGGLTYEQYF. The CDR3 bases are TGTGCCAGCAGCACCGGGGGCCTCACCTACGAGCAGTACTTC. Full variable domain (remainder filled in from reference TRBV7-9 and TRBJ2-7): DTGVSQNPRHKITKRGQNVTFRCDPISEHNRLYWYRQTLGQGPEFLTYFQNEAQLEKSRLLSDRFSAERPKGSFSTLEIQRTEQGDSAMYLCASSTGGLTYEQYFGPGTRLTVT.

The rearrangement uses TRBV28 and TRBJ2-7; D perhaps matches TRBD1 (5 bases). This CDR3 is 12 amino acids long. V lost 6 bases and J lost 4, with 10 bases in between. Germline CDR1 reads MDHEN; CDR2 reads SYDVKM. The CDR3, as DNA: TGTGCCAGCAGGGGGCTCGTATACGAGCAGTACTTC. Translated, it gives CASRGLVYEQYF.

This clonotype appeared many times. The V call is TRBV11-2, the J call TRBJ2-3; TRBD2 is a possible D gene (5 bases). Germline V CDR1 and CDR2: SGHAT, FQNNGV. CDR3 length: 14 amino acids. The V and J ends lost 3 bases and 1 base respectively, with 8 bases between them. The chain's CDR3 is CASSLDSGTDTQYF. The CDR3 region has the DNA TGTGCCAGCAGCTTGGACTCCGGCACAGATACGCAGTATTTT.